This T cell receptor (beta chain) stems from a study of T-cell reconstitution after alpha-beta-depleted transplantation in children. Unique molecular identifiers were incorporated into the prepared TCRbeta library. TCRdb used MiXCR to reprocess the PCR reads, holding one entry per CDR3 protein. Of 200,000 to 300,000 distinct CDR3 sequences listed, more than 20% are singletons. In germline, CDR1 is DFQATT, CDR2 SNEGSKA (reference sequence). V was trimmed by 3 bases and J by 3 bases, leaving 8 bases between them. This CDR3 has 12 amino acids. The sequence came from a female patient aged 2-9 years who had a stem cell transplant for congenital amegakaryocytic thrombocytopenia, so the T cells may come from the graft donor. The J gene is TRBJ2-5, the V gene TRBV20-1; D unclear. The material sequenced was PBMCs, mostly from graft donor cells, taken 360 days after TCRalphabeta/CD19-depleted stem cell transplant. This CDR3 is CSASRAEETQYF. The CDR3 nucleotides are TGCAGTGCTAGTCGGGCGGAAGAGACCCAGTACTTC.